The rows below give T cell receptor beta chains drawn from one sample of a study of vaccination effects on CD4 cells after COVID-19. Their specific antigens are unknown. TCRdb's table, derived via immunoSEQ multiplex PCR, lists solely in-frame clones and lacks some. The data show fewer than 70,000 clones, about four fifths seen once. The sequencing here drew on CD4+ T cells from PBMCs cultured with SARS-CoV-2 spike peptides, taken before COVID-19 vaccination. The receptors here all came from a human donor who received a COVID-19 vaccine. Each CDR3 is given with its conserved first and last residue. Fields, in order: J gene, clone size, D gene, V gene, CDR3 protein, CDR3 DNA. The D gene is left open where the match is weak. Size is omitted from some rows. Given values are once, few, many or a class for expanded clones.

TRBJ1-1	few	TRBD1	TRBV5-1	CASSLRPQGTNTEAFF	TGCGCCAGCAGCTTGAGACCACAGGGGACGAACACTGAAGCTTTCTTT
TRBJ2-5	NA	TRBD1	TRBV10-1	CASSTGAGETQYF	TGCGCCAGCAGTACAGGGGCCGGAGAGACCCAGTACTTC
TRBJ1-2	NA	NA	TRBV18	CASSPPSVTGRSYTF	TGTGCCAGCTCACCACCGTCGGTAACAGGGAGGAGCTACACCTTC
TRBJ1-5	few	NA	TRBV6-5	CASSYDGYNQPQHF	TGTGCCAGCAGTTACGATGGGTACAATCAGCCCCAGCATTTT
TRBJ2-3	NA	TRBD2	TRBV3-1/TRBV3-2	CASSRSSGAEDTQYF	TGTGCCAGCAGCCGTTCTAGCGGGGCTGAAGATACGCAGTATTTT
TRBJ2-3	NA	NA	TRBV9	CASSTRGTQDTQYF	TGTGCCAGCAGCACTCGGGGGACCCAGGATACGCAGTATTTT
TRBJ2-1	NA	TRBD2	TRBV4-1	CASSQVRVAGQDYNEQFF	TGCGCCAGCAGCCAAGTGAGGGTAGCGGGGCAGGACTACAATGAGCAGTTCTTC
TRBJ2-3	NA	NA	TRBV6-5	CASSHDRRETDTQYF	TGTGCCAGCAGTCACGACAGGCGCGAGACAGATACGCAGTATTTT
TRBJ1-1	NA	NA	TRBV6-2/TRBV6-3	CASSPPGPGRGTEAFF	TGTGCCAGCAGCCCACCCGGGCCAGGGCGCGGGACTGAAGCTTTCTTT
TRBJ2-1	NA	NA	TRBV5-1	CASSAGLGEQFF	TGCGCCAGCAGCGCAGGGCTTGGGGAGCAGTTCTTC
TRBJ1-4	NA	NA	TRBV5-1	CASSLEGIKEKLFF	TGCGCCAGCAGCTTGGAGGGGATAAAGGAAAAACTGTTTTTT
TRBJ1-2	NA	TRBD1	TRBV2	CASSAGTGGGYGYTF	TGTGCCAGCAGCGCCGGGACAGGGGGAGGGTATGGCTACACCTTC
TRBJ1-3	NA	NA	TRBV30	CALTLQLSGNTIYF	TGTGCCCTCACGTTACAACTCTCTGGAAACACCATATATTTT
TRBJ1-2	NA	TRBD1	TRBV6-5	CASRGGQLNYGYTF	TGTGCCAGCAGGGGGGGACAGCTGAACTATGGCTACACCTTC
TRBJ2-3	NA	TRBD1	TRBV7-2	CASRQQRDRSDTQYF	TGTGCCAGCAGACAACAAAGGGACAGATCAGATACGCAGTATTTT
TRBJ1-1	NA	NA	TRBV11-2	CASSGRSGGNTEAFF	TGTGCCAGCAGCGGTCGTTCCGGGGGGAACACTGAAGCTTTCTTT
TRBJ2-3	once	TRBD2	TRBV7-3	CASSLTWSGGAPDTQYF	TGTGCCAGCAGCTTAACGTGGAGCGGGGGGGCGCCAGATACGCAGTATTTT
TRBJ1-2	NA	TRBD1	TRBV3-1/TRBV3-2	CASSRSTGDNGYTF	TGTGCCAGCAGCCGTTCCACAGGGGACAATGGCTACACCTTC
TRBJ1-6	NA	NA	TRBV2	CASRGQAANSPLHF	TGTGCCAGCAGAGGGCAGGCAGCTAATTCACCCCTCCACTTT
TRBJ2-3	NA	TRBD2	TRBV5-4	CASSLGGPGGRDTQYF	TGTGCCAGCAGCTTGGGCGGCCCGGGGGGGCGGGATACGCAGTATTTT
TRBJ2-6	few	NA	TRBV2	CASSDRAGANVLTF	TGTGCCAGCAGTGACAGGGCTGGGGCCAACGTCCTGACTTTC
TRBJ1-1	NA	NA	TRBV18	CASSPTGMNTEAFF	TGTGCCAGCTCACCAACGGGAATGAACACTGAAGCTTTCTTT
TRBJ1-2	few	TRBD1	TRBV19	CASSAPDRVYGYTF	TGTGCCAGTAGTGCACCTGACAGGGTCTATGGCTACACCTTC
TRBJ1-2	NA	NA	TRBV5-1	CASSPPSDSPNYGYTF	TGCGCCAGCAGCCCACCTTCCGACAGCCCTAACTATGGCTACACCTTC
TRBJ2-1	once	NA	TRBV5-5	CASSLVVQLIYNEQFF	TGTGCCAGCAGCTTGGTTGTCCAGCTCATCTACAATGAGCAGTTCTTC
TRBJ1-5	NA	NA	TRBV8-1	CGSASAAMTPSKCSNQPQHF	TGTGGCAGTGCATCCGCAGCCATGACACCCTCCAAGTGTAGCAATCAGCCCCAGCATTTT
TRBJ1-1	NA	NA	TRBV7-9	CASSLGQTNTEAFF	TGTGCCAGCAGCTTGGGCCAAACGAACACTGAAGCTTTCTTT
TRBJ1-2	few	TRBD1	TRBV5-1	CASSLRTGNDDGYTF	TGCGCCAGCAGCCTAAGGACAGGCAACGATGATGGCTACACCTTC
TRBJ1-5	NA	NA	TRBV18	CASSLGAGTSNQPQHF	TGTGCCAGCTCACTGGGGGCCGGGACGAGCAATCAGCCCCAGCATTTT
TRBJ2-1	NA	NA	TRBV6-5	CATTPYNEQFF	TGTGCCACGACCCCGTACAATGAGCAGTTCTTC
TRBJ2-1	once	NA	TRBV9	CASSASTPGWGPRVNEQFF	TGTGCCAGCAGCGCATCAACCCCCGGGTGGGGTCCCCGCGTCAATGAGCAGTTCTTC
TRBJ1-2	NA	NA	TRBV7-2	CASSFGGLGGYTF	TGTGCCAGCAGCTTTGGGGGGCTGGGTGGCTACACCTTC
TRBJ2-4	NA	NA	TRBV6-1	CASSEIGSAKNIQYF	TGTGCCAGCAGTGAAATTGGAAGTGCCAAAAACATTCAGTACTTC
TRBJ1-4	NA	TRBD1	TRBV19	CASSIQRQGANEKLFF	TGTGCCAGTAGTATCCAAAGACAGGGTGCTAATGAAAAACTGTTTTTT
TRBJ2-5	NA	NA	TRBV5-1	CASSTVLQGEETQYF	TGCGCCAGCAGCACGGTATTGCAGGGCGAAGAGACCCAGTACTTC
TRBJ2-3	NA	NA	TRBV5-1	CASSPRTLRTDTQYF	TGCGCCAGCAGCCCACGGACTTTACGCACAGATACGCAGTATTTT
TRBJ1-6	NA	NA	TRBV10-3	CAISESEGRANSPLHF	TGTGCCATCAGTGAGTCAGAGGGCAGGGCGAATTCACCCCTCCACTTT
TRBJ2-4	NA	NA	TRBV6-1	CASSEPPWQEGNIQYF	TGTGCCAGCAGTGAACCCCCGTGGCAGGAAGGGAACATTCAGTACTTC